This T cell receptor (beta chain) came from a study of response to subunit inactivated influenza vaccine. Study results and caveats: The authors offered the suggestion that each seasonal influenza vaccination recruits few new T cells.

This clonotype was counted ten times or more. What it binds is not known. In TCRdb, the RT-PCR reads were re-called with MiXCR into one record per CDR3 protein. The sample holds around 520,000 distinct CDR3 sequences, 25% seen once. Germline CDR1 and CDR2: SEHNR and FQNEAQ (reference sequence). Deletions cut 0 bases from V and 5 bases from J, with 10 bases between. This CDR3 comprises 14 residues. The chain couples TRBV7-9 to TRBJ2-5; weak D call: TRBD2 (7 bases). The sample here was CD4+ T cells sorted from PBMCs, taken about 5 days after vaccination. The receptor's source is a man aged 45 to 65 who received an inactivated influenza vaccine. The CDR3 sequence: CASSLAGGLETQYF. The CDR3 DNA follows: TGTGCCAGCAGCTTAGCGGGGGGGCTCGAGACCCAGTACTTC.